This T cell receptor (beta chain) was found in a study of blood T cell repertoires in COVID-19. Study-wide background: PBMCs, B-cell-depleted T cells, or T cells were the source of the cDNA or gDNA that made up the material.

This table comes from immunoSEQ multiplex PCR, and its TCRdb copy is limited to in-frame clones, with some not included. The sample carries about 100,000 clones, about nine tenths recorded once. V was pared by 2 bases and J by 5 bases, with 11 bases of the junction left unmatched. The germline V gene encodes CDR1 LGHNT and CDR2 FRNRAP. The CDR3 totals 16 residues. This receptor was taken from a man between 45 and 60 years old with acute or convalescent COVID-19. Sequencing used peripheral blood. This chain links TRBV12-5 with TRBJ1-1, with 7 bases that match TRBD1. In DNA, the CDR3 is TGTGCTAGTGGTTTGATTATTGACAGGGTGGAGACTGAAGCTTTCTTT. It encodes CASGLIIDRVETEAFF.